What follows describes a single T cell receptor (beta chain). These data originate in a study of T cell changes during pregnancy in multiple sclerosis. The method was immunoSEQ multiplex PCR; TCRdb's version includes in-frame clones alone and lacks a portion of them. The sample carries 35,000 to 50,000 clones, roughly 89% recorded once. Trimming removed 6 bases at V and 1 base at J, with 16 bases between. This CDR3 region has 16 residues. Germline assignment: CDR1 SNHLY and CDR2 FYNNEI. The material sequenced was CD4+ T cells from peripheral blood mononuclear cells, taken in the first trimester of pregnancy. This TCR came from a female donor with multiple sclerosis, enrolled in a pregnancy study. V and J are TRBV2 and TRBJ1-5, with D perhaps TRBD1 (6 bases). CDR3 region: CASRDRGAPSNQPQHF. The CDR3 DNA sequence: TGTGCCAGCAGGGACCGGGGGGCGCCGAGCAATCAGCCCCAGCATTTT. Full variable domain (outside the CDR3, taken from reference TRBV2 and TRBJ1-5): EPEVTQTPSHQVTQMGQEVILRCVPISNHLYFYWYRQILGQKVEFLVSFYNNEISEKSEIFDDQFSVERPDGSNFTLKIRSTKLEDSAMYFCASRDRGAPSNQPQHFGDGTRLSIL.